The subject of this entry is one T cell receptor beta chain. J gave up 8 bases and V 8 bases, and 11 bases lay outside the gene matches. Germline CDR1 MGHDK, CDR2 SYGVNS. The CDR3 extends over 14 amino acids. The sample originates from a study of CD8+CD57+ T cells in acquired aplastic anemia. On the study more broadly: When averaged, DNA from sorted CD4+ and CD8+ cells came to 3 to 3.5 ug.

Those patients picked for sequencing had displayed CD8+CD57+ cell expansion on flow cytometry. As a group, the patients uniformly had severe acquired aplastic anemia. Template material for TCR beta VDJ and CDR3 profiling consisted of genomic DNA. A single record per CDR3 protein comes from TCRdb applying MiXCR to the reads. This table holds just over 40,000 distinct CDR3 sequences, 60% to 80% found once. This TCR was recovered from a human donor with aplastic anemia. This rearrangement joins TRBV25-1 to TRBJ1-4; 7 bases are a match to TRBD1. The sample was sorted CD4+, CD8+, or CD8+CD57+ T cells (not recorded which) from PBMCs. CDR3 region: CASQTRGLGEKLFF. In DNA, the CDR3 is TGTGCCAGCCAAACGAGGGGGCTGGGAGAAAAACTGTTTTTT.